The 31 T cell receptor beta chains listed next were all sequenced from one sample in a study of Ad26.COV2.S vaccination and SARS-CoV-2 variants (dated by TCRdb to the early 2020s). The method was the immunoSEQ multiplex PCR assay. Entries here come from immuneACCESS through TCRdb and include only in-frame sequences with V and J called. Some clones fail to appear in such tables; in the studies checked, an unresolved V gene covers under half of the shortfall, and the cause of the remainder is unknown. Recorded for this sample are about 320,000 clones; approximately 87% of them occurred a single time. 5.5% of the sample is in the top ten clones. The treatment or condition label of this sample denotes: some 20 received Ad26.COV2.S at low or high dose, single or two shots; 5 received placebo; per-sample allocation not given. Repertoires of vaccine and placebo recipients were sequenced from samples collected on day 63 after the first injection.

Specimen: peripheral blood, collected in a trial of Ad26.COV2.S vaccine versus placebo. The receptors derive from a person between 18 and 60 years old who received the Ad26.COV2.S COVID-19 vaccine or a placebo.

The chain carries TRBV6-5 and TRBJ2-3; 8 bases fit TRBD2. CDR1 and CDR2 (germline): MNHEY, SVGAGI. The CDR3 has 15 residues. V gave up 7 bases and J gave up 0 bases; unmatched junction bases: 6. CDR3 sequence: CASTGRAPSTDTQYF. CDR3 DNA sequence: TGTGCCAGCACCGGGAGGGCGCCTAGCACAGATACGCAGTATTTT.

This clone was counted a single time. This chain connects TRBV6-6 to TRBJ2-7; D gene ambiguous. The V gene lost 6 bases and the J gene lost 5 bases, with 8 bases spanning the gap. The CDR3 is 11 amino acids. CDR1 is MNHNY and CDR2 is SVGAGI in the germline V gene (reference sequence). In DNA form, the CDR3 reads TGTGCCAGCAGCTTACAGCACGAGCAGTACTTC. Translation: CASSLQHEQYF.

V is TRBV6-6 and J is TRBJ2-1; unclear D gene. The germline V gene encodes CDR1 MNHNY and CDR2 SVGAGI (reference sequence). There are 15 residues in the CDR3. Trimming left V 7 bases short and J 8 bases short, with 21 bases between. The CDR3 DNA reads as TGTGCCAGCATTCTCTCCCTGAGGCGTCCGGATGAGCAGTTCTTC. This codes for CASILSLRRPDEQFF.

The V gene is TRBV9, the J gene TRBJ1-5; no reliable D call. Germline CDR1 reads SGDLS; CDR2 reads YYNGEE. This CDR3 is 12 amino acids long. V lost 3 bases to trimming and J lost 9 bases, with 10 bases between them. The CDR3 here is CASSEPGGPQHF. For the CDR3, the DNA is TGTGCCAGCAGCGAACCGGGAGGGCCCCAGCATTTT.

The chain carries TRBV28 and TRBJ1-1, with TRBD1 matching 8 bases. J gave up 5 bases and V 5 bases, and 4 bases lay outside the gene matches. Germline values: CDR1 MDHEN, CDR2 SYDVKM. The CDR3 is 13 residues long. The chain's CDR3 is CASSETGETEAFF. CDR3 nucleotides: TGTGCCAGCAGTGAGACAGGGGAGACTGAAGCTTTCTTT.

This chain connects TRBV7-6 to TRBJ2-7; possible D gene TRBD1, 6 bases. The CDR3 extends over 16 amino acids. Trimming stripped 1 base from V and 4 bases from J, with 17 bases between. CDR1 and CDR2 from the germline V gene are SGHVS and FNYEAQ. CDR3 DNA: TGTGCCAGCAGCTTAGGTCGGGCCGGGACACAATACGAGCAGTACGTC. This gives the protein CASSLGRAGTQYEQYV.

The chain is built from TRBV12-3 or TRBV12-4 and TRBJ1-1; D gene uncertain. The length of the CDR3 is 12 residues. Trimming took 6 bases from V and 8 from J, leaving 13 bases between them. DNA for the CDR3: TGTGCCAGCAGCGGAAGGACGGTGGAAGCTTTCTTT. Translating gives CASSGRTVEAFF.

This chain connects TRBV30 to TRBJ1-1; D is ambiguous. Germline CDR1 is GTSNPN and CDR2 is SVGIG (reference sequence). The length of the CDR3 is 16 residues. Trimming left V 5 bases short and J 0 bases short, with 19 bases between. The CDR3 is CAWESTTSTMNTEAFF. DNA for the CDR3: TGTGCCTGGGAATCCACCACCTCCACCATGAACACTGAAGCTTTCTTT. Full variable domain (missing parts from reference TRBV30 and TRBJ1-1): SQTIHQWPATLVQPVGSPLSLECTVEGTSNPNLYWYRQAAGRGLQLLFYSVGIGQISSEVPQNLSASRPQDRQFILSSKKLLLSDSGFYLCAWESTTSTMNTEAFFGQGTRLTVV.

The genes are TRBV11-2 and TRBJ1-1; weak D call: TRBD1 (5 bases). Germline loops: CDR1 SGHAT, CDR2 FQNNGV. The CDR3 runs to 15 residues. V was shortened by 1 base and J by 4 bases, with 13 bases between the two germline ends. The CDR3 region has the DNA TGTGCCAGCAGCTTAGTTGGCAGGGCGGGCACTGAAGCTTTCTTT. Its protein product is CASSLVGRAGTEAFF.

The chain employs TRBV11-3 and TRBJ2-3, with 11 bases that match TRBD2. V lost 4 bases to trimming and J lost 4 bases; unmatched junction nucleotides: 16. CDR1 and CDR2 from the germline V gene are SGHNT and YENEEA. CDR3 length equals 19 residues. CDR3 loop: CASSSPTTSGTGFPDTQYF. The DNA of the CDR3 is TGTGCCAGCAGCTCACCAACGACTAGCGGGACCGGGTTTCCAGATACGCAGTATTTT.

The chain uses TRBV7-2 and TRBJ1-1; maybe TRBD1 (5 bases). This CDR3 is 14 amino acids long. Trimming pared 3 bases from V and 4 bases from J, leaving 12 bases between. Germline CDR1 reads SGHTA; CDR2 reads FQGNSA. Here the CDR3 DNA reads TGTGCCAGCAGCTTCTCCAGGGAGAGCACTGAAGCTTTCTTT. It specifies CASSFSRESTEAFF. The full variable domain, completed using reference TRBV7-2 and TRBJ1-1, is GAGVSQSPSNKVTEKGKDVELRCDPISGHTALYWYRQSLGQGLEFLIYFQGNSAPDKSGLPSDRFSAERTGGSVSTLTIQRTQQEDSAVYLCASSFSRESTEAFFGQGTRLTVV.

This sequence joins TRBV7-2 and TRBJ2-1; the D is unclear. Per germline, CDR1 SGHTA and CDR2 FQGNSA. V was shortened by 7 bases and J by 0 bases, with 7 bases between the two germline ends. The CDR3 consists of 13 residues. This chain's CDR3 is CASTPFSYNEQFF. The DNA of the CDR3 is TGTGCCAGCACCCCCTTCTCCTACAATGAGCAGTTCTTC.

This clone was observed once. The chain has TRBV6-6 and TRBJ1-1; 7 bases are a match to TRBD1. V lost 4 bases, J lost 1 base, and 0 bases stayed unmatched. The CDR3 has 13 residues. The V gene's germline CDR1 is MNHNY and CDR2 SVGAGI (reference sequence). The CDR3 DNA reads as TGTGCCAGCAGTTGGGACAGGAACACTGAAGCTTTCTTT. Amino acid sequence: CASSWDRNTEAFF.

The genes are TRBV19 and TRBJ2-7; D unclear. Between the trimmed V and J ends, which lost 1 base and 5 bases, there was a span of 6 bases. CDR1 and CDR2 (germline): LNHDA, SQIVND (reference sequence). The CDR3 spans 12 residues. The CDR3: CASSIGRHEQYF. The DNA of the CDR3 is TGTGCCAGTAGTATAGGGCGCCACGAGCAGTACTTC.

This clone was picked up one time. J is TRBJ1-2 and V is TRBV3-1 (or the pseudogene TRBV3-2), with 9 bases fitting TRBD1. The CDR3 length is 15 residues. Trimming cost V 3 bases and J 6 bases; bases outside gene matches: 8. Germline CDR1 reads LGHDT; CDR2 reads YNNKEL (reference sequence). In DNA, the CDR3 is TGTGCCAGCAGCCATTGGGACAGGGTTGGTAATGGCTACACCTTC. This sequence encodes CASSHWDRVGNGYTF.

The rearrangement links TRBV5-8 to TRBJ2-7; 13 bases map to TRBD2. Trimming removed 3 bases from V and 3 bases from J; junction bases left unmatched: 9. The germline CDR1 and CDR2 sequences are SGHTS and YDEGEE. The CDR3 totals 17 residues. CDR3 in DNA: TGTGCCAGCAGCTCCCAGGGATGGACTAGCGGGAGCTACGAGCAGTACGTC. The encoded protein is CASSSQGWTSGSYEQYV.

The J gene is TRBJ2-4, the V gene TRBV5-4, with 11 bases aligning to TRBD2. After removal of 4 bases from V and 3 bases from J, the junction contained 6 bases not matched to a gene. The germline CDR1 and CDR2 sequences are SGHNT and YYREEE (reference sequence). The CDR3 length is 16 residues. Here the CDR3 reads CASSDSGGAGKNIQYF. DNA of the CDR3: TGTGCCAGCAGCGATAGCGGGGGGGCTGGCAAAAACATTCAGTACTTC.

The rearrangement joins TRBV3-1 (or the pseudogene TRBV3-2) to TRBJ1-1, with a possible D match to TRBD1 (5 bases). CDR3 length equals 15 residues. Germline V lookup: CDR1 LGHDT, CDR2 YNNKEL (reference sequence). Trimming pared 7 bases from V and 3 bases from J, leaving 18 bases between. In nucleotides, the CDR3 is TGTGCCAGCAAAGAATCAGGGCTTGTGGACACTGAAGCTTTCTTT. This encodes CASKESGLVDTEAFF.

The chain joins TRBV14 to TRBJ2-1, with 8 bases that match TRBD2. The CDR3 spans 15 residues. With V trimmed by 3 bases and J by 2 bases, 3 bases remained unmatched. Germline assignment: CDR1 SGHDN and CDR2 FVKESK. The CDR3 protein is CASSQGTRAYNEQFF. CDR3 in DNA: TGTGCCAGCAGCCAGGGGACTAGAGCCTACAATGAGCAGTTCTTC.

The chain carries TRBV20-1 and TRBJ2-3; D not resolved. CDR1 is DFQATT and CDR2 is SNEGSKA in the germline V gene (reference sequence). The CDR3 runs to 10 residues. V was shortened by 8 bases and J by 6 bases, with 9 bases between the two germline ends. CDR3 nucleotide sequence: TGCAGTCCACTTGTGGATACGCAGTATTTT. Protein sequence: CSPLVDTQYF.

V is TRBV23-1 and J is TRBJ1-1; perhaps TRBD1 as D (6 bases). TRBV23-1 is an ORF for which the function is uncertain. CDR3 length equals 16 residues. V lost 3 bases and J 3 bases, leaving 17 bases between the germline ends. CDR3 nucleotide sequence: TGCGCCAGCAGTCACTTCTCGGACAGCATTTACACTGAAGCTTTCTTT. It is translated as CASSHFSDSIYTEAFF.

The chain combines TRBV6-5 with TRBJ2-3; 7 bases agree with TRBD1. V lost 5 bases, J lost 1 base, and 3 bases stayed unmatched. The CDR3 covers 14 residues. Germline CDR1 and CDR2: MNHEY and SVGAGI. CDR3 coding DNA: TGTGCCAGCAGTAAGGGACAGCGCACAGATACGCAGTATTTT. It yields the protein CASSKGQRTDTQYF.

This rearrangement joins TRBV6-2 or TRBV6-3 to TRBJ1-1; D not certain. The CDR3 totals 14 residues. Germline values: CDR1 MNHEY, CDR2 SVGEGT. The germline V and J ends were trimmed by 6 bases and 1 base, with 12 bases remaining between them. In DNA, the CDR3 is TGTGCCAGCAGCCAGGCATATCAGAACACTGAAGCTTTCTTT. It codes for CASSQAYQNTEAFF.

The rearrangement uses TRBV3-1 (or the pseudogene TRBV3-2) and TRBJ1-2; D is unclear. Germline-derived CDR1 and CDR2 are LGHDT and YNNKEL (reference sequence). This CDR3 is built from 15 residues. V lost 2 bases, J lost 4 bases, and 14 bases lay in between. The CDR3 DNA sequence: TGTGCCAGCAGCCAATCGGCGATTGATAGCTATGGCTACACCTTC. Its protein is CASSQSAIDSYGYTF.

The chain links TRBV7-2 to TRBJ2-1, with TRBD2 matching 10 bases. Germline CDR1 reads SGHTA; CDR2 reads FQGNSA. V shed 5 bases, J shed 9 bases, and the junction held 13 bases outside the gene matches. The CDR3 sequence is 16 residues long. In nucleotides, the CDR3 is TGTGCCAGCAGCCTTCGAGCGGGAGGGGAGGGAGGTGAGCAGTTCTTC. This encodes CASSLRAGGEGGEQFF.

The chain links TRBV5-1 to TRBJ2-5, with 8 bases fitting TRBD2. CDR3 length equals 17 residues. Trimming took 0 bases from V and 4 from J; bases not matched to a gene: 11. Germline V lookup: CDR1 SGHRS, CDR2 YFSETQ. Here the CDR3 reads CASSLGERGPPGETQYF. The CDR3 bases are TGCGCCAGCAGCTTGGGGGAGCGGGGGCCCCCGGGAGAGACCCAGTACTTC.

This sequence joins TRBV27 and TRBJ2-1; 9 bases match TRBD1. V trimming: 3 bases; J trimming: 7 bases; junction bases outside the gene matches: 4. The CDR3 runs 14 residues. Germline CDR1 MNHEY, CDR2 SMNVEV (reference sequence). The CDR3 here is CASSLGTGMNEQFF. CDR3 coding DNA: TGTGCCAGCAGTTTGGGGACAGGGATGAATGAGCAGTTCTTC.

The gene calls are TRBV5-1 and TRBJ1-4; maybe TRBD1 (6 bases). Germline V gene lookup returns CDR1 SGHRS and CDR2 YFSETQ. Trimming removed 4 bases at V and 3 bases at J, with 13 bases between. The length of the CDR3 is 15 residues. CDR3 region: CASSNWGAANEKLFF. DNA of the CDR3: TGCGCCAGCAGCAACTGGGGGGCGGCTAATGAAAAACTGTTTTTT.

The V gene is TRBV7-9, the J gene TRBJ1-1; tentatively, D is TRBD1 (6 bases). Trimming cost V 5 bases and J 0 bases, with 19 bases left between them. The length of the CDR3 is 17 residues. The germline V gene has CDR1 SEHNR and CDR2 FQNEAQ (reference sequence). Here the CDR3 reads CASSRGVAGEMNTEAFF. The DNA for the CDR3 is TGTGCCAGCAGCCGTGGGGTCGCAGGGGAAATGAACACTGAAGCTTTCTTT.

CDR3 region: CASSYSMGQGSYEQYF. The DNA of the CDR3 is TGTGCCAGCAGTTACTCGATGGGACAGGGCTCCTACGAGCAGTACTTC. The gene calls are TRBV6-5 and TRBJ2-7; 9 bases are shared with TRBD1. CDR3 length: 16 amino acids. Germline CDR1 MNHEY, CDR2 SVGAGI. Losses at the gene ends were 0 bases for V and 0 bases for J; bases not matched to a gene: 3.

The V gene is TRBV6-6, the J gene TRBJ2-1; 12 bases are a match to TRBD2. Looked up from germline, CDR1 is MNHNY and CDR2 is SVGAGI (reference sequence). The CDR3 sequence is 16 residues long. V was pared by 2 bases and J by 9 bases, with 8 bases of the junction left unmatched. The CDR3 DNA sequence: TGTGCCAGCAGTTACAGGGCTAGCGGGGGGGCCATTGAGCAGTTCTTC. Protein sequence: CASSYRASGGAIEQFF.